The TCR beta chain described here comes from a study of OX40 agonist ivuxolimab in advanced cancers. The wider study: Patients were treated with ivuxolimab, an agonistic anti-OX40 (CD134) antibody.

Only in-frame clones appear in the TCRdb table, and some are missing; sequencing was by immunoSEQ multiplex PCR. The sample comprises about 84,000 clones, about 80% of which are singletons, and 2.5% to 3% rests with the top ten. With regard to this clone: The target antigen is unknown.

Study results and limitations: Normalized T-cell clonal expansion was also low in some nonresponders.

Trimming cost V 4 bases and J 8 bases; bases outside gene matches: 7. The CDR3 loop spans 15 amino acids. In germline, CDR1 is LGHNA, CDR2 YNFKEQ. The chain employs TRBV4-2 and TRBJ2-1; 11 bases map to TRBD2. The sample was CD4+ or CD8+ T cells sorted from blood, taken in a trial of the OX40 agonist ivuxolimab. The sequence came from an adult with an advanced solid tumor such as melanoma, head and neck, liver or kidney cancer. The CDR3 here is CASSPRLAGLDEQFF. The CDR3, as DNA: TGTGCCAGCAGCCCACGACTAGCGGGGCTAGATGAGCAGTTCTTC.